Presented here are 8 T cell receptor beta chains from one specimen sequenced in a study of Tregs in tolerant kidney transplant recipients. Sequenced by immunoSEQ multiplex PCR; TCRdb stores in-frame clones only, minus some. The sample has some 100,000 clones; almost 95% are singletons. Sequencing input: CD4+ T cells from blood. The receptor source for this set is a human donor in good health.

The gene calls are TRBV9 and TRBJ1-3; D remains unclear. Trimming shortened V by 2 bases and J by 2 bases, and 8 bases separated the two germline ends. Germline CDR1 reads SGDLS; CDR2 reads YYNGEE. The CDR3 consists of 14 residues. The CDR3 DNA is TGTGCCAGCAGCGTGCCTGGACCTGGAAACACCATATATTTT. Protein sequence: CASSVPGPGNTIYF.

V usage is TRBV11-2 and J usage is TRBJ1-4; D is unresolved. Per germline, CDR1 SGHAT and CDR2 FQNNGV. Trimming took off 5 bases at V and 5 bases at J, with 12 bases between the two ends. The length of the CDR3 is 14 residues. In DNA, the CDR3 is TGTGCCAGCAGCGCCCAGGTCGCGAATGAAAAACTGTTTTTT. Translation: CASSAQVANEKLFF.

V is TRBV9 and J is TRBJ1-2; D gene uncertain. Germline values: CDR1 SGDLS, CDR2 YYNGEE. The CDR3 is made up of 14 amino acids. V lost 3 bases to trimming and J lost 6 bases, with 15 bases between them. The CDR3 reads CASSGELGVNGYTF. The CDR3 DNA is TGTGCCAGCAGCGGGGAACTGGGAGTCAATGGCTACACCTTC.

This chain links TRBV6-5 with TRBJ2-5, with 12 bases fitting TRBD1. The germline gives CDR1 MNHEY, CDR2 SVGAGI. The CDR3 has 16 residues. V lost 3 bases and J lost 8; bases outside the gene matches: 10. The CDR3 DNA reads TGTGCCAGCAGTTATCCGGGACAGGGGGCTACGTTAACCCAGTACTTC. Its protein product is CASSYPGQGATLTQYF.

The chain links TRBV5-1 to TRBJ2-3; no definite D call. Germline values: CDR1 SGHRS, CDR2 YFSETQ. CDR3 size: 15 residues. V shed 0 bases and J shed 2 bases, with 10 bases lying between them. Written as DNA, the CDR3 is TGCGCCAGCAGCTTGGTTCAGGATATCACAGATACGCAGTATTTT. Translation: CASSLVQDITDTQYF. The full variable domain, in which reference TRBV5-1 and TRBJ2-3 provide the parts outside the CDR3, is KAGVTQTPRYLIKTRGQQVTLSCSPISGHRSVSWYQQTPGQGLQFLFEYFSETQRNKGNFPGRFSGRQFSNSRSEMNVSTLELGDSALYLCASSLVQDITDTQYFGPGTRLTVL.

This chain uses TRBV5-1 with TRBJ2-7, with 8 positions matching TRBD1. The CDR3 length is 14 residues. The V gene end was trimmed by 2 bases and the J gene end by 3 bases; junction bases not matched to a gene: 4. Germline assignment: CDR1 SGHRS and CDR2 YFSETQ. The CDR3 DNA reads TGCGCCAGCAGCTTTGGGACAGGCCGCTACGAGCAGTACTTC. Translation gives CASSFGTGRYEQYF.

CDR3 bases: TGTGCCAGCAGTTTGAGGGTTCCCTACAATGAGCAGTTCTTC. Its protein product is CASSLRVPYNEQFF. The gene calls are TRBV27 and TRBJ2-1; perhaps TRBD2 as D (5 bases). V was pared by 3 bases and J by 2 bases, with 8 bases between. CDR1 is MNHEY, CDR2 SMNVEV, per germline (reference sequence). The CDR3 length is 14 residues.

The chain's CDR3 is CASSLAPGQAGELFF. The DNA for the CDR3 is TGCGCCAGCAGCTTGGCCCCTGGACAGGCGGGGGAGCTGTTTTTT. The chain recombines TRBV5-1 with TRBJ2-2; 7 nucleotides align to TRBD1. The germline gives CDR1 SGHRS, CDR2 YFSETQ. V gave up 0 bases and J gave up 8 bases; unmatched junction bases: 7. This CDR3 is 15 amino acids long.